This T cell receptor beta chain was sequenced for a study of identical twins. TCRdb re-derived calls from the 5' RACE reads in MiXCR, one entry per CDR3 protein. The sample lists 450,000 or so distinct CDR3 sequences; approximately 24% were seen once. The germline CDR1 and CDR2 sequences are DFQATT and SNEGSKA (reference sequence). The CDR3 spans 14 residues. Trimming took 5 bases from V and 6 from J, leaving 19 bases between them. These same data were also listed under a study on T cells expressing NK-cell markers.

What was sequenced was CD4+ T cells sorted from blood. The gene calls are TRBV20-1 and TRBJ1-1; D unclear. This TCR was recovered from a woman aged 18-35 years in good health. The CDR3 DNA is TGCAGTGCTTACCGCGCGGGAGGAGTAGCTGAAGCTTTCTTT. Translation gives CSAYRAGGVAEAFF.